Listed here is a single T cell receptor beta chain. As yet, its antigen is unknown. This CDR3 region has 11 residues. Trimming pared 5 bases from V and 4 bases from J, leaving 9 bases between. CDR1 is DFQATT, CDR2 SNEGSKA, per germline (reference sequence). Oncomine TCR Beta short-read sequencing was applied to DNA from cultured CD4+ T cells. TCRdb re-analysed the PCR reads in MiXCR, keeping a single row per CDR3 protein. The data contain 4,600 or so distinct CDR3 sequences, 58% of them singletons. The treatment is: roughly ten-day PBMC culture with coronavirus spike peptide pools or control peptides (ViraFEST assay). Before the COVID-19 pandemic (2011-2018), CD4+ T cells were obtained from the unexposed donor. This entry comes from a study of vaccination and CD4 T cells after COVID-19.

The source material was CD4+ T cells from blood, cultured in vitro. The V call is TRBV20-1, the J call TRBJ2-7; no definite D call. The clonotype originates from a human donor in good health. The CDR3: CSALDTYEQYF. Here the CDR3 DNA reads TGCAGTGCTCTTGACACGTACGAGCAGTACTTC.